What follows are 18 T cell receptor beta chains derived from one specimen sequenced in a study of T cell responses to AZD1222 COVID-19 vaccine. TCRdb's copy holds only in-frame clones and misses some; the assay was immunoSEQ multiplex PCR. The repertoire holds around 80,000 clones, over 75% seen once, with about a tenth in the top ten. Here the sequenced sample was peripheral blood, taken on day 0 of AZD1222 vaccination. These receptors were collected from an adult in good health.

DNA for the CDR3: TGTGCCAGCAGCCGGTCCGGGACAAGATTCCATGGCTACACCTTC. It specifies CASSRSGTRFHGYTF. This sequence joins TRBV6-2 or TRBV6-3 and TRBJ1-2; weak D call: TRBD1 (6 bases). Between the trimmed V and J ends, which lost 6 bases and 6 bases, there was a span of 20 bases. CDR1 is MNHEY and CDR2 is SVGEGT in the germline V gene. There are 15 residues in the CDR3.

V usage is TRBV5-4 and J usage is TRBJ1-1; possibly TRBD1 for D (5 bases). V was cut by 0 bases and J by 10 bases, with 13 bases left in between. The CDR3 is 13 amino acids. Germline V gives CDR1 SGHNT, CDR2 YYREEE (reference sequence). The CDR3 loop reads CASSLEGARAAFF. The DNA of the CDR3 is TGTGCCAGCAGCTTGGAAGGGGCCCGCGCAGCTTTCTTT.

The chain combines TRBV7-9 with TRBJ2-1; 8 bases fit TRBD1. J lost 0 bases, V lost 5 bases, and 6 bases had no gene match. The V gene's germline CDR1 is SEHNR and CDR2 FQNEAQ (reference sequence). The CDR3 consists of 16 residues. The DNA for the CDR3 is TGTGCCAGCAGCGGCAGGGGGCTCAGCTCCTACAATGAGCAGTTCTTC. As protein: CASSGRGLSSYNEQFF. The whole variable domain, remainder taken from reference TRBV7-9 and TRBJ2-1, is DTGVSQNPRHKITKRGQNVTFRCDPISEHNRLYWYRQTLGQGPEFLTYFQNEAQLEKSRLLSDRFSAERPKGSFSTLEIQRTEQGDSAMYLCASSGRGLSSYNEQFFGPGTRLTVL.

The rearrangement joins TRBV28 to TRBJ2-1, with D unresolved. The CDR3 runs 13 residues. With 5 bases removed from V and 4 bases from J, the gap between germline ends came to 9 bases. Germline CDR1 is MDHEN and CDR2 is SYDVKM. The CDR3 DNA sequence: TGTGCCAGCAGTATCCGAAGGTACAATGAGCAGTTCTTC. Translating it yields CASSIRRYNEQFF.

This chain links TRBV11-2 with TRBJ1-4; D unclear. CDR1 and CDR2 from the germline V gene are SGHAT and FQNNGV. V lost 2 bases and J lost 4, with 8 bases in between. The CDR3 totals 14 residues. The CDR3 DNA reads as TGTGCCAGCAGCTTACAGATCCATAATGAAAAACTGTTTTTT. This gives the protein CASSLQIHNEKLFF.

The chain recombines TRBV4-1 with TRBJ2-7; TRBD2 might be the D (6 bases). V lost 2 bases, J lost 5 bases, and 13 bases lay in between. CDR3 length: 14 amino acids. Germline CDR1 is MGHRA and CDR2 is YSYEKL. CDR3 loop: CASSQLGGIHEQYF. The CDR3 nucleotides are TGCGCCAGCAGCCAACTGGGAGGAATCCACGAGCAGTACTTC.

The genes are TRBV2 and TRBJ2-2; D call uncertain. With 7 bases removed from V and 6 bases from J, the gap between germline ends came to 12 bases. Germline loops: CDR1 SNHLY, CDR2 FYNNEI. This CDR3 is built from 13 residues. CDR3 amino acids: CASNSGPAGELFF. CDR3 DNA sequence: TGTGCCAGCAACTCCGGGCCGGCCGGGGAGCTGTTTTTT.

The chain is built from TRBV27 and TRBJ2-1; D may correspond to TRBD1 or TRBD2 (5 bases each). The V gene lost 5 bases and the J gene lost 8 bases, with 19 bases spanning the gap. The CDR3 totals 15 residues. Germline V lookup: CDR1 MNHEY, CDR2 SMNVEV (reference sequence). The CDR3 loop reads CASSLERGGWDEQFF. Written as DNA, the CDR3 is TGTGCCAGCAGTCTGGAGAGGGGTGGATGGGATGAGCAGTTCTTC.

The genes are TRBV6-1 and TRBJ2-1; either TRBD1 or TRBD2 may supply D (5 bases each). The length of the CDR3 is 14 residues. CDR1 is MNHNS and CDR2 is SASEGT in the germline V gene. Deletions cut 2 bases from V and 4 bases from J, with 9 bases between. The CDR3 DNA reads TGTGCCAGCAGTGAATGGGGGTCTTACAATGAGCAGTTCTTC. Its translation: CASSEWGSYNEQFF.

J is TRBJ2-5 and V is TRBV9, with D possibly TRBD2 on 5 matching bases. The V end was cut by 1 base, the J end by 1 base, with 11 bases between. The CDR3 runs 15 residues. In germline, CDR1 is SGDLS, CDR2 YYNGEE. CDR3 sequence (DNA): TGTGCCAGCAGCGTATTCCGACTACCCCAAGAGACCCAGTACTTC. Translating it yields CASSVFRLPQETQYF. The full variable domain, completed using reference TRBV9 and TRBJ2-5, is DSGVTQTPKHLITATGQRVTLRCSPRSGDLSVYWYQQSLDQGLQFLIQYYNGEERAKGNILERFSAQQFPDLHSELNLSSLELGDSALYFCASSVFRLPQETQYFGPGTRLLVL.

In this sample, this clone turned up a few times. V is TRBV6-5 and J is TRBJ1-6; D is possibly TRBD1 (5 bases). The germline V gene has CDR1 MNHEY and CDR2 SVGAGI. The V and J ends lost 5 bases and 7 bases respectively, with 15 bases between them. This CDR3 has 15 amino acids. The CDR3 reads CASSPWDVQNSPLHF. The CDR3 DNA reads TGTGCCAGCAGTCCGTGGGACGTCCAAAATTCACCCCTCCACTTT.

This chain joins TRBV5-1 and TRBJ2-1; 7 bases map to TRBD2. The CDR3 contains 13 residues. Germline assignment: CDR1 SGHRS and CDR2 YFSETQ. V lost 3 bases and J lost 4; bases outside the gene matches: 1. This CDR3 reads CASSSSGYNEQFF. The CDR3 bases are TGCGCCAGCAGCTCTAGCGGTTACAATGAGCAGTTCTTC. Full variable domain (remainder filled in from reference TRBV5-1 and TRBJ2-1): KAGVTQTPRYLIKTRGQQVTLSCSPISGHRSVSWYQQTPGQGLQFLFEYFSETQRNKGNFPGRFSGRQFSNSRSEMNVSTLELGDSALYLCASSSSGYNEQFFGPGTRLTVL.

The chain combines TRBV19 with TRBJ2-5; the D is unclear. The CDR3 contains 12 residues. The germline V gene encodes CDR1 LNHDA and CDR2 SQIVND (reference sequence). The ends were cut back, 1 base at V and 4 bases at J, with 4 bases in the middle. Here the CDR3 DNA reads TGTGCCAGTAGTATAGGGGGAGAGACCCAGTACTTC. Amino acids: CASSIGGETQYF.

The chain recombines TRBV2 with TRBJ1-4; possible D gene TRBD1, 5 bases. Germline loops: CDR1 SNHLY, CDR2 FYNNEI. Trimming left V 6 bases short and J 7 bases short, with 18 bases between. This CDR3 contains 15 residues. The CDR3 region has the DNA TGTGCCAGCAGAGGGGCAGGGCACGAGGTTGAAAAACTGTTTTTT. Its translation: CASRGAGHEVEKLFF.

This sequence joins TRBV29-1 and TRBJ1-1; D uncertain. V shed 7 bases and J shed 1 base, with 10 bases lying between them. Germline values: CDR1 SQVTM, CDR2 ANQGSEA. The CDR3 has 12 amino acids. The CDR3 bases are TGCAGCGAGGCGGACGGGAACACTGAAGCTTTCTTT. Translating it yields CSEADGNTEAFF.

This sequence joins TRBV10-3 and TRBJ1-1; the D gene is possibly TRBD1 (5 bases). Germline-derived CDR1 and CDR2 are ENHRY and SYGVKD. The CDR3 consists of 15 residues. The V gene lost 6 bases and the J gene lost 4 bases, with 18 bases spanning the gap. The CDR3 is CAISMTVGASTEAFF. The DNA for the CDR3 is TGTGCCATCAGCATGACAGTAGGGGCGAGCACTGAAGCTTTCTTT.

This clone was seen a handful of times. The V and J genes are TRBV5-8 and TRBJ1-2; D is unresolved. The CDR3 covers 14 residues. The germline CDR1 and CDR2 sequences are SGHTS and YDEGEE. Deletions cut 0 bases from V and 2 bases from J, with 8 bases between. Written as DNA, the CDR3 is TGTGCCAGCAGCTTGGCCGGGAGGAACTATGGCTACACCTTC. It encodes CASSLAGRNYGYTF.

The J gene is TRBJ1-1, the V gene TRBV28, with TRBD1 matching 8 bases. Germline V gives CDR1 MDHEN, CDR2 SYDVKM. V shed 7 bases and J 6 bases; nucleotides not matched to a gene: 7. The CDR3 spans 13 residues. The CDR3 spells CASNRGQGPEAFF. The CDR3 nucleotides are TGTGCCAGCAATCGAGGACAGGGTCCTGAAGCTTTCTTT.